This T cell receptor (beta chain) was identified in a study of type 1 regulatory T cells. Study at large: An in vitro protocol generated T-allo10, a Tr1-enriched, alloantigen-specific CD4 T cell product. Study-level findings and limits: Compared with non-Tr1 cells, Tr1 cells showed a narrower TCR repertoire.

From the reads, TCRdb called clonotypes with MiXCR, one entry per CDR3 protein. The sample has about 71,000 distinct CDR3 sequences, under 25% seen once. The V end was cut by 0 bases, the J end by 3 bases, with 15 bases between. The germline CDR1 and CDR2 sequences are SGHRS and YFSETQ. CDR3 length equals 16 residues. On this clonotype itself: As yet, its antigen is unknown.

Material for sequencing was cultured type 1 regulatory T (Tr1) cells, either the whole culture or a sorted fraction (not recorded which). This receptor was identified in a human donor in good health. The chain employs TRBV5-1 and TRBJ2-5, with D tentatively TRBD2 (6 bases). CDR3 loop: CASSLGPGLDKETQYF. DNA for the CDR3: TGCGCCAGCAGCTTGGGCCCGGGACTCGATAAAGAGACCCAGTACTTC.